The clone carrying this TCR beta chain was counted at least ten times. The data derive from a study of patients and donors after allogeneic stem cell transplantation. Per germline, CDR1 SGHRS and CDR2 YFSETQ. This CDR3 has 17 residues. V was clipped by 1 base and J by 4 bases; unmatched bases: 7. TCRdb re-derived calls from the RT-PCR reads in MiXCR, one entry per CDR3 protein. Of 87,000 or so distinct CDR3 sequences listed, roughly 5.2% are singletons. V usage is TRBV5-1 and J usage is TRBJ2-2, with 10 nucleotides matching TRBD1. Sequencing was done on a sample of blood, either unsorted or a sorted T cell fraction (not recorded which). The sequence was collected from a human donor who was either an allogeneic HSCT recipient or a stem cell or donor lymphocyte infusion donor (not recorded which). It is not recorded whose cells these are; they may come from a transplant donor. CDR3 nucleotides: TGCGCCAGCAGCTTGCGTGGGACAGGGGTTTCCACCGGGGAGCTGTTTTTT. Translation gives CASSLRGTGVSTGELFF.